A single sample gave rise to the 8 T cell receptor beta chains below, sequenced in a study of T cell responses to AZD1222 COVID-19 vaccine. Sequencing used immunoSEQ multiplex PCR; TCRdb keeps in-frame clones, though not all of them. The top ten clones hold 26% of a sample with some 200,000 clones, more than 75% of them seen once. The sample here was peripheral blood, taken 28 days after the second AZD1222 dose. Receptors were obtained from an adult who received the AZD1222 COVID-19 vaccine.

The genes are TRBV27 and TRBJ2-1; no firm D call. The CDR3 sequence is 15 residues long. V was clipped by 7 bases and J by 0 bases, with 13 bases between them. CDR1 MNHEY and CDR2 SMNVEV come from the germline V gene (reference sequence). The CDR3, as DNA: TGTGCCAGCACAACCTGGGGTGACTCCTACAATGAGCAGTTCTTC. Translated, it gives CASTTWGDSYNEQFF.

Comments on this clone: This sample also contains other DNA sequences that code for the same CDR3. The chain uses TRBV18 and TRBJ2-7; D unresolved. The CDR3 has 13 residues. Germline values: CDR1 KGHSH, CDR2 LQKENI. The V end lost 0 bases, the J end lost 1 base, and 4 bases lay between the germline ends. The CDR3 sequence: CASSPPGSYEQYF. Written as DNA, the CDR3 is TGTGCCAGCTCACCACCTGGGTCCTACGAGCAGTACTTC.

The J gene is TRBJ2-7, the V gene TRBV2; 7 nucleotides match TRBD2. V lost 8 bases to trimming and J lost 6 bases; unmatched junction nucleotides: 10. The CDR3 is 13 amino acids. Per germline, CDR1 SNHLY and CDR2 FYNNEI. CDR3 protein: CASWWEGSGEQYF. The CDR3 DNA reads as TGTGCCAGCTGGTGGGAGGGCTCGGGCGAGCAGTACTTC.

This clone was found a few times. CDR3 bases: TGTGCCAGCAGCCAAGAGCGGGGCTCGAACACTGAAGCTTTCTTT. Translation gives CASSQERGSNTEAFF. The V gene is TRBV14, the J gene TRBJ1-1; D possibly corresponds to TRBD1 (5 bases). The CDR3 loop spans 15 amino acids. CDR1 SGHDN and CDR2 FVKESK come from the germline V gene. The germline V and J ends were trimmed by 0 bases and 1 base, with 9 bases remaining between them.

This clone was counted once. The J gene is TRBJ1-5, the V gene TRBV14; D not resolved. CDR3 length: 13 residues. Germline V CDR1 and CDR2: SGHDN, FVKESK. The germline V and J ends were trimmed by 0 bases and 9 bases, with 9 bases remaining between them. CDR3 sequence reads: CASSQERGAPQHF. CDR3 DNA sequence: TGTGCCAGCAGCCAAGAGCGGGGAGCGCCCCAGCATTTT.

This clone came up a few times. The rearrangement joins TRBV5-6 to TRBJ2-7, with D perhaps matching TRBD1 (6 bases). Trimming removed 3 bases at V and 5 bases at J, with 15 bases between. This CDR3 region has 14 residues. CDR1 and CDR2 from the germline V gene are SGHDT and YYEEEE. In nucleotides, the CDR3 is TGTGCCAGCAGCTCACTACAGGGAATCGACGAGCAGTACTTC. As protein: CASSSLQGIDEQYF.

V is TRBV7-2 and J is TRBJ2-3; TRBD1 agrees at 9 bases. The CDR3 is 15 residues long. Germline V gene data show CDR1 as SGHTA and CDR2 as FQGNSA. The V gene end was trimmed by 5 bases and the J gene end by 2 bases; junction bases not matched to a gene: 5. The CDR3 bases are TGTGCCAGCAGCGTCGGGACAGGGTACACAGATACGCAGTATTTT. Its protein is CASSVGTGYTDTQYF.

This chain uses TRBV5-4 with TRBJ2-7; 8 bases map to TRBD1. CDR1 SGHNT and CDR2 YYREEE come from the germline V gene (reference sequence). Trimming cost V 0 bases and J 2 bases; bases outside gene matches: 7. This CDR3 has 16 residues. The CDR3 protein is CASSLGAGTGAYEQYF. CDR3 coding DNA: TGTGCCAGCAGCTTGGGAGCCGGGACAGGAGCCTACGAGCAGTACTTC.